Listed below are T cell receptor beta chains from one sample, sequenced in a study of cytomegalovirus exposure and HLA in healthy donors. Assay used: immunoSEQ multiplex PCR; TCRdb lists only in-frame clones, some missing. The sample includes 210,000 or so clones, approximately 83% seen only once; the top ten take just over 1.4%. Sequencing used PBMCs. All receptors come from a girl between 10 and 17 years old in good health and CMV-seronegative. CDR3s include the opening cysteine and the closing phenylalanine or tryptophan. The D gene is left open where the match is weak. Size tells how often a clone was seen (once, few, many) or the class of an expanded clone, and some rows leave it out.

clone_size | j_call | d_call | v_call | cdr3_nt | cdr3_aa
- | TRBJ1-3 | TRBD1 | TRBV14 | TGTGCCAGCAGCCCGCCGGGACAGGGAAACACCATATATTTT | CASSPPGQGNTIYF
- | TRBJ2-2 | TRBD1 | TRBV15 | TGTGCCACCAGCAGATTTATCACAGGGGATACCGGGGAGCTGTTTTTT | CATSRFITGDTGELFF
- | TRBJ2-7 | TRBD1 | TRBV2 | TGTGCCAGCCGACAGGGCGATTACGAGCAGTACTTC | CASRQGDYEQYF
- | TRBJ2-1 | - | TRBV28 | TGTGCCAGCAGTTTACAACAGGTTTACAATGAGCAGTTCTTC | CASSLQQVYNEQFF
- | TRBJ2-7 | - | TRBV7-3 | TGTGCCAGCAGCTTAACAGGCAACAGAAACTACGAGCAGTACTTC | CASSLTGNRNYEQYF
- | TRBJ1-1 | TRBD1 | TRBV28 | TGTGCCAGCAGTTTAGGGGACAGGGAGAACACTGAAGCTTTCTTT | CASSLGDRENTEAFF
once | TRBJ1-4 | - | TRBV30 | TGTGCCTGGAGTGGCGGACTGGTGGGTGAAAAACTGTTTTTT | CAWSGGLVGEKLFF
- | TRBJ1-4 | TRBD1 | TRBV2 | TGTGCCAGCAGTAGACGGACAGGGGGCGTGGAGACTAATGAAAAACTGTTTTTT | CASSRRTGGVETNEKLFF
- | TRBJ2-5 | - | TRBV19 | TGTGCCAGTAGCCTAAACACAGGAATTCGAGAGACCCAGTACTTC | CASSLNTGIRETQYF
- | TRBJ2-3 | - | TRBV19 | TGTGCCAGTAGTCGAGGGACTCGCACAGATACGCAGTATTTT | CASSRGTRTDTQYF
- | TRBJ2-7 | TRBD1 | TRBV7-9 | TGTGCCAGCAGCTTATATCCGGGGACAGACCCCTACGAGCAGTACTTC | CASSLYPGTDPYEQYF
- | TRBJ2-7 | - | TRBV9 | TGTGCCAGCAGCGTAAGTGGACAAATGCTAGAGCAGTACTTC | CASSVSGQMLEQYF
- | TRBJ2-5 | - | TRBV28 | TGTGCCGCGGGGCTGTTACAAGAGACCCAGTACTTC | CAAGLLQETQYF
- | TRBJ2-1 | - | TRBV11-3 | TGTGCCAGCAGCTTAACGGCGATTGACAGGAGGAAGGGCAATGAGCAGTTCTTC | CASSLTAIDRRKGNEQFF
- | TRBJ1-6 | - | TRBV18 | TGTGCCAGCTCACTCTCCGGGACGGGACTCCACGGTGATTCACCCCTCCACTTT | CASSLSGTGLHGDSPLHF
- | TRBJ2-2 | TRBD2 | TRBV7-8 | TGTGCCAGCAGCCGCAGGACTAGCGGGAACACCGGGGAGCTGTTTTTT | CASSRRTSGNTGELFF
- | TRBJ2-5 | TRBD2 | TRBV18 | TGTGCCAGCTCACCACTAGCGGGGAAGGAGACCCAGTACTTC | CASSPLAGKETQYF
- | TRBJ2-2 | - | TRBV12-5 | TGTGCTAGTGGTTCCGACGGGGCCGGGGAGCTGTTTTTT | CASGSDGAGELFF
- | TRBJ2-2 | TRBD2 | TRBV5-1 | TGCGCCAGCAGCCTGCTAGCGGGAGGGACCGGGGAGCTGTTTTTT | CASSLLAGGTGELFF
- | TRBJ1-5 | - | TRBV2 | TGTGCCAGCAGTGGGCAGGGTAAGGGCAATCAGCCCCAGCATTTT | CASSGQGKGNQPQHF
- | TRBJ2-5 | - | TRBV11-1 | TGTGCCAGCAGCCCATCAATACGGTACCAAGAGACCCAGTACTTC | CASSPSIRYQETQYF
- | TRBJ2-3 | - | TRBV28 | TGTGCCAGCAGTTCCTGGCAGGGAACCGCGAGGCAGTATTTT | CASSSWQGTARQYF
- | TRBJ1-2 | - | TRBV18 | TGTGCCAGCTCACAGGACAGTTCATCAGGCTACACCTTC | CASSQDSSSGYTF
- | TRBJ1-2 | - | TRBV6-1 | TGTGCCAGCAGACTCCGGGACACCGTTAAGGGCTACACCTTC | CASRLRDTVKGYTF
- | TRBJ1-2 | - | TRBV4-3 | TGCGCCAGCAGCCAATTAACAGGGAGCTATGGCTACACCTTC | CASSQLTGSYGYTF
once | TRBJ2-7 | TRBD1 | TRBV10-2 | TGCGCCAGCAGAACAGGGGGTAACGAGCAGTACTTC | CASRTGGNEQYF
- | TRBJ2-7 | - | TRBV2 | TGTGCCAGCAGTGTCGTCCGCAGCTACGAGCAGTACTTC | CASSVVRSYEQYF
once | TRBJ2-5 | TRBD1 | TRBV5-4 | TGTGCCAGCAGCTTCGTAGGACAGGGGCGAAACCAAGAGACCCAGTACTTC | CASSFVGQGRNQETQYF
- | TRBJ2-7 | TRBD1 | TRBV29-1 | TGCAGCGTGGGGCTGGGACAGGGAAGGTCTAACGAGCAGTACTTC | CSVGLGQGRSNEQYF
- | TRBJ2-7 | - | TRBV6-6 | TGTGCCAGCAGTTACTACGGGACATACGAGCAGTACTTC | CASSYYGTYEQYF
- | TRBJ1-2 | - | TRBV25-1 | TGTGCCAGCAGTGATTTTAATGGCTACACCTTC | CASSDFNGYTF
once | TRBJ2-4 | TRBD1 | TRBV27 | TGTGCCAGCAGCCTAACGCAGGGGGCGGACATTCAGTACTTC | CASSLTQGADIQYF
- | TRBJ1-5 | - | TRBV15 | TGTGCCACCAGCCCAGAGAAGGGGCATCAGCCCCAGCATTTT | CATSPEKGHQPQHF
- | TRBJ1-2 | - | TRBV7-8 | TGTGCCAGCAGCTTAGACTATCGAAATGGCTACACCTTC | CASSLDYRNGYTF
- | TRBJ1-1 | - | TRBV30 | TGTGCCTGGAGACCACAGATGAACACTGAAGCTTTCTTT | CAWRPQMNTEAFF
- | TRBJ1-5 | - | TRBV4-3 | TGCGCCGGTCACCCAGGGGTCTGGGACAATCAGCCCCAGCATTTT | CAGHPGVWDNQPQHF
once | TRBJ2-3 | TRBD2 | TRBV19 | TGTGCCAGTAGTACAGAAAGCGGGAGTTTGCGGTATTTT | CASSTESGSLRYF
- | TRBJ1-6 | TRBD1 | TRBV19 | TGTGCCAGTAGTGTCCGGGACAGGGGACCCCTCCACTTT | CASSVRDRGPLHF
- | TRBJ2-5 | TRBD2 | TRBV14 | TGTGCCAGCAGCCCCTTCGGCGGGAGTATTAGGGAGACCCAGTACTTC | CASSPFGGSIRETQYF
- | TRBJ1-2 | - | TRBV10-3 | TGTGCCATCAACGATCTAAACTATGGCTACACCTTC | CAINDLNYGYTF
once | TRBJ2-5 | - | TRBV5-1 | TGCGCCAGCAGCGGGGGCAGTCAAGAGACCCAGTACTTC | CASSGGSQETQYF
once | TRBJ1-5 | TRBD1 | TRBV18 | TGTGCCAGCTCACGGGCAGGGGGCTCAAATCAGCCCCAGCATTTT | CASSRAGGSNQPQHF
- | TRBJ1-2 | TRBD1 | TRBV5-6 | TGTGCCAGCAGCTTGGACAGGGGGGCCTATGGCTACACCTTC | CASSLDRGAYGYTF
- | TRBJ2-2 | TRBD1 | TRBV5-4 | TGTGCCAGCAGCTATCCCGGGACAGGGCCCGGGGAGCTGTTTTTT | CASSYPGTGPGELFF
once | TRBJ2-1 | - | TRBV30 | TGTGCCTGGAGTGTATGGGTCGGGGGTAACAATGAGCAGTTCTTC | CAWSVWVGGNNEQFF
- | TRBJ1-6 | - | TRBV30 | TGTGCCTGGAGCGTCCCGGGAGGGTCGAGTTCACCCCTCCACTTT | CAWSVPGGSSSPLHF
- | TRBJ2-2 | TRBD2 | TRBV30 | TGTGCCTGGAATACACCGGGGAGGGCCCGAAAGCTGTTTTTT | CAWNTPGRARKLFF